A selection of T cell receptor beta chains follows, all from one sample in a study of shared clonotypes between healthy human individuals. Method: immunoSEQ multiplex PCR; TCRdb's copy keeps in-frame clones and lacks some. The sample has roughly 1,500,000 clones, 98% seen once. The sample taken for sequencing was naive CD4+ T cells sorted from blood. These receptors came from a man aged 30 to 39 in good health. Each CDR3 is given with its conserved first and last residue. D genes are given only for firm matches. Rows may omit the clone size; those that give it use once, few, many or a size class.

V gene: TRBV4-2; D gene: .; clone size: once; J gene: TRBJ2-1; CDR3 protein: CASSQGLANYNEQFF; CDR3 DNA: TGTGCCAGCAGCCAAGGCCTAGCAAATTACAATGAGCAGTTCTTC
V gene: TRBV5-1; D gene: .; clone size: .; J gene: TRBJ2-7; CDR3 protein: CASSLGHTLSYEQYF; CDR3 DNA: TGCGCCAGCAGCTTGGGGCACACGCTTTCCTACGAGCAGTACTTC
V gene: TRBV10-3; D gene: .; clone size: .; J gene: TRBJ2-7; CDR3 protein: CAISELQLVSYEQYF; CDR3 DNA: TGTGCCATCAGTGAGCTACAGCTCGTCTCCTACGAGCAGTACTTC
V gene: TRBV7-2; D gene: .; clone size: .; J gene: TRBJ2-1; CDR3 protein: CASSLVWREPYNEQFF; CDR3 DNA: TGTGCCAGCAGCTTAGTATGGCGGGAACCCTACAATGAGCAGTTCTTC
V gene: TRBV28; D gene: TRBD1; clone size: .; J gene: TRBJ2-7; CDR3 protein: CASRQRQGLYEQYF; CDR3 DNA: TGTGCCAGCAGACAACGACAGGGGCTCTACGAGCAGTACTTC
V gene: TRBV6-4; D gene: TRBD2; clone size: .; J gene: TRBJ2-1; CDR3 protein: CASSDSSASGYNEQFF; CDR3 DNA: TGTGCCAGCAGTGACTCGAGTGCTAGCGGGTACAATGAGCAGTTCTTC
V gene: TRBV10-3; D gene: TRBD2; clone size: .; J gene: TRBJ2-3; CDR3 protein: CAIRETGKGLAGGTDTQYF; CDR3 DNA: TGTGCCATCAGAGAGACAGGGAAGGGACTAGCGGGAGGCACAGATACGCAGTATTTT
V gene: TRBV7-6; D gene: .; clone size: .; J gene: TRBJ1-5; CDR3 protein: CASSLDRGFRDGLDGPQHF; CDR3 DNA: TGTGCCAGCAGCTTAGATAGAGGGTTCCGGGACGGACTGGATGGGCCCCAGCATTTT
V gene: TRBV5-3; D gene: TRBD1; clone size: .; J gene: TRBJ2-7; CDR3 protein: CARSSSTGPTYEQYF; CDR3 DNA: TGTGCCAGAAGCTCTTCGACAGGGCCCACCTACGAGCAGTACTTC
V gene: TRBV5-6; D gene: .; clone size: .; J gene: TRBJ1-2; CDR3 protein: CASSLVQLANYGYTF; CDR3 DNA: TGTGCCAGCAGCTTGGTGCAGCTAGCTAACTATGGCTACACCTTC
V gene: TRBV25-1; D gene: TRBD2; clone size: .; J gene: TRBJ2-7; CDR3 protein: CASSALPAGEDEQYF; CDR3 DNA: TGTGCCAGCAGTGCCCTACCAGCGGGAGAAGACGAGCAGTACTTC
V gene: TRBV4-1; D gene: TRBD1; clone size: .; J gene: TRBJ2-7; CDR3 protein: CASSHPKGGQAYEQYF; CDR3 DNA: TGCGCCAGCAGCCATCCAAAGGGGGGACAGGCCTACGAGCAGTACTTC
V gene: TRBV28; D gene: .; clone size: .; J gene: TRBJ2-1; CDR3 protein: CASTEGGLYNEQFF; CDR3 DNA: TGTGCCAGCACTGAGGGGGGGCTCTACAATGAGCAGTTCTTC
V gene: TRBV7-6; D gene: TRBD2; clone size: .; J gene: TRBJ2-5; CDR3 protein: CASSLELRGAPQYF; CDR3 DNA: TGTGCCAGCAGCTTAGAGTTGCGGGGGGCCCCTCAGTACTTC
V gene: TRBV18; D gene: TRBD1; clone size: .; J gene: TRBJ1-4; CDR3 protein: CASSADRVEKLFF; CDR3 DNA: TGTGCCAGCTCAGCGGACAGGGTTGAAAAACTGTTTTTT
V gene: TRBV18; D gene: .; clone size: .; J gene: TRBJ1-1; CDR3 protein: CASSNEKGDTEAFF; CDR3 DNA: TGTGCCAGCTCGAATGAGAAAGGGGACACTGAAGCTTTCTTT
V gene: TRBV4-3; D gene: .; clone size: .; J gene: TRBJ2-1; CDR3 protein: CASSQGASKSDEQFF; CDR3 DNA: TGCGCCAGCAGCCAAGGCGCGAGCAAATCGGATGAGCAGTTCTTC
V gene: TRBV21-1; D gene: .; clone size: .; J gene: TRBJ2-7; CDR3 protein: CASSQGQGVGNEQYF; CDR3 DNA: TGTGCCAGCAGTCAGGGACAGGGAGTAGGGAACGAGCAGTACTTC
V gene: TRBV6-5; D gene: .; clone size: .; J gene: TRBJ1-1; CDR3 protein: CASSSETGHTEAFF; CDR3 DNA: TGTGCCAGCAGTTCCGAGACAGGACACACTGAAGCTTTCTTT
V gene: TRBV10-3; D gene: TRBD2; clone size: .; J gene: TRBJ2-7; CDR3 protein: CATQSSGSYEQYF; CDR3 DNA: TGTGCCACCCAATCCAGCGGGAGTTACGAGCAGTACTTC
V gene: TRBV19; D gene: .; clone size: .; J gene: TRBJ2-5; CDR3 protein: CASSVGRETQYF; CDR3 DNA: TGTGCCAGTAGTGTGGGCCGAGAGACCCAGTACTTC
V gene: TRBV11-3; D gene: .; clone size: .; J gene: TRBJ2-1; CDR3 protein: CASSLDPSQDYEQFF; CDR3 DNA: TGTGCCAGCAGCTTAGATCCCAGCCAAGACTATGAGCAGTTCTTC
V gene: TRBV12-5; D gene: TRBD2; clone size: .; J gene: TRBJ2-1; CDR3 protein: CASGQGLVTYNEQFF; CDR3 DNA: TGTGCTAGTGGTCAAGGACTAGTTACCTACAATGAGCAGTTCTTC
V gene: TRBV18; D gene: .; clone size: .; J gene: TRBJ1-5; CDR3 protein: CASSPLDRYSNQPQHF; CDR3 DNA: TGTGCCAGCTCACCACTGGACAGATATAGCAATCAGCCCCAGCATTTT
V gene: TRBV9; D gene: .; clone size: .; J gene: TRBJ2-5; CDR3 protein: CASSVDVEETQYF; CDR3 DNA: TGTGCCAGCAGCGTAGACGTAGAAGAGACCCAGTACTTC
V gene: TRBV28; D gene: .; clone size: once; J gene: TRBJ2-7; CDR3 protein: CASSLSDEQYF; CDR3 DNA: TGTGCCAGCAGTTTATCCGACGAGCAGTACTTC
V gene: TRBV29-1; D gene: TRBD1; clone size: .; J gene: TRBJ1-5; CDR3 protein: CSVVTGSNQPQHF; CDR3 DNA: TGCAGCGTTGTGACAGGGAGCAATCAGCCCCAGCATTTT
V gene: TRBV14; D gene: .; clone size: .; J gene: TRBJ2-3; CDR3 protein: CASSQRVSTDTQYF; CDR3 DNA: TGTGCCAGCAGCCAACGAGTTTCCACAGATACGCAGTATTTT
V gene: TRBV2; D gene: TRBD1; clone size: .; J gene: TRBJ1-4; CDR3 protein: CASRGDRFNEKLFF; CDR3 DNA: TGTGCCAGCAGAGGGGACAGGTTTAATGAAAAACTGTTTTTT
V gene: TRBV15; D gene: TRBD1; clone size: .; J gene: TRBJ2-7; CDR3 protein: CATSRDLGQGASYEQYF; CDR3 DNA: TGTGCCACCAGCAGAGATCTGGGACAGGGGGCCTCCTACGAGCAGTACTTC
V gene: TRBV6-1; D gene: .; clone size: .; J gene: TRBJ2-4; CDR3 protein: CASSEFEGQGVHQYF; CDR3 DNA: TGTGCCAGCAGTGAATTTGAGGGGCAGGGCGTTCATCAGTACTTC
V gene: TRBV7-2; D gene: TRBD2; clone size: .; J gene: TRBJ2-1; CDR3 protein: CASSPWAGEDNEQFF; CDR3 DNA: TGTGCCAGCAGCCCGTGGGCGGGAGAAGACAATGAGCAGTTCTTC
V gene: TRBV15; D gene: .; clone size: .; J gene: TRBJ2-5; CDR3 protein: CATSSIVGGPGEETQYF; CDR3 DNA: TGTGCCACCAGCAGTATAGTTGGCGGCCCGGGCGAAGAGACCCAGTACTTC